This T cell receptor (beta chain) was documented in a study of beta chain features in type 1 diabetes. General study results and limits: In every one of the four CD4+ subsets, TCRB CDR3s were moderately but significantly shorter in Type 1 diabetes patients. PCR could preferentially amplify shorter templates, alike in patients and controls.

Sorting that relied on CD45RO/CCR7/CD25/CD127/CD95/CD27 yielded CD4+ naive, central memory, regulatory and stem cell-like memory cells. Purity (above 98%) was reached by all sorted populations. Expressed TCRB transcripts got sequenced, as all isolated RNA was reverse transcribed. Measured with immunoSEQ multiplex PCR; TCRdb has only the in-frame clones, and not every one. The table lists 150,000 to 200,000 clones, roughly 9.1% of them singletons. This clone has more than one count but fewer than ten. Its specificity is not known. Its ends do not fully match the called genes, so a read error is possible. The sequence derives from a woman between 18 and 29 years old in good health. Sequenced material: central memory CD4+ T cells from blood.

The CDR3 region is CASSSHRGNTEAFF. The DNA for the CDR3 is TGTGCTAGCAGCTCTCACAGGGGTAACACTGAAGCTTTCTTT. This rearrangement joins TRBV7-7 to TRBJ1-1; 7 positions agree with TRBD1. Germline V gene data show CDR1 as SSHAT and CDR2 as FNYEAQ (reference sequence). The CDR3 is 14 residues long.